This TCR beta chain was recorded in a study of blood T cell repertoires in COVID-19. Study summary: Both acute and convalescent COVID-19 samples were obtained from the United States, Italy and Spain. T cells, B-cell-depleted T cells, or PBMCs provided the cDNA or gDNA that served as material.

Under the authors' procedure: Amplification from reference gene primers served as the basis for estimated nucleated cell counts. Profiled with immunoSEQ multiplex PCR; TCRdb holds only in-frame clones, not every one. That table supplies the V and J calls and clone size; D and trimming were determined from the DNA. The data contain more than 200,000 clones, more than 75% of them singletons. Followed longitudinally, the Seattle patients had been enrolled during active infection. Germline V gene data show CDR1 as SGHVS and CDR2 as FNYEAQ. The germline V and J ends were trimmed by 5 bases and 2 bases, with 15 bases remaining between them. CDR3 length: 16 residues.

The receptor comes from a man aged 50 to 60 with COVID-19, enrolled during active disease. Specimen: peripheral blood. The genes are TRBV7-6 and TRBJ2-2; D perhaps matches TRBD1 (6 bases). The CDR3 protein is CASSAQDSQNTGELFF. The CDR3 coding sequence is TGTGCCAGCAGCGCACAGGACAGTCAAAACACCGGGGAGCTGTTTTTT.